This T cell receptor beta chain was sequenced during a study of blood T cell repertoires in COVID-19. Study-wide context: COVID-19 samples from acute and convalescent phases originated in the United States, Italy and Spain. PBMCs, B-cell-depleted T cells, or T cells were the source of the cDNA or gDNA that made up the material.

Study processing details: Reference gene primer amplification gave nucleated cell count estimates. Clones were sequenced by immunoSEQ multiplex PCR, and TCRdb holds only the in-frame ones, with some missing. Clone size and the V and J calls come from that table; the DNA yielded D and trimming. The sample lists 170,000 or so clones, roughly nine tenths occurring once. This clonotype originated in a young man who had recovered from COVID-19. Sequences were obtained from peripheral blood.

CDR3 sequence reads: CASSPGESSTDTQYF. In DNA, the CDR3 is TGTGCCAGCAGCCCGGGGGAGTCGAGCACAGATACGCAGTATTTT. The rearrangement uses TRBV5-4 and TRBJ2-3; the D gene is possibly TRBD2 (6 bases). In germline, CDR1 is SGHNT, CDR2 YYREEE (reference sequence). The CDR3 is 15 amino acids. The V gene lost 4 bases and the J gene lost 0 bases, with 12 bases spanning the gap.